Listed here are 17 T cell receptor beta chains from one sample, sequenced in a study of CD8 T cells in cerebrospinal fluid in Alzheimer's disease. TCRdb reprocessed the 10x single-cell sequencing reads and stores each CDR3 protein as one record, lacking DNA. Here the sample table reports more than 1,000 distinct CDR3 sequences. Sequencing was carried out using cerebrospinal fluid. The receptors originated from a human donor in good health.

Considering frequency, this clonotype is large. The CDR3 reads CASSQDPRTETQYF. This rearrangement joins TRBV4-3 to TRBJ2-5. The CDR3 spans 14 residues. The V gene's germline CDR1 is LGHNA and CDR2 YSLEER.

The V and J genes are TRBV13 and TRBJ2-7; TCRdb gives TRBD2 as the D gene, but with no DNA this cannot be confirmed. CDR3 length: 13 amino acids. Germline loops: CDR1 PRHDT, CDR2 FYEKMQ (reference sequence). CDR3 region: CASSSTRMNEQYF.

The chain is built from TRBV12-3 or TRBV12-4 and TRBJ2-2. The CDR3 extends over 14 amino acids. This CDR3 is CVSSLISVTGSCFF.

Considering frequency, this clonotype is medium-sized (0.01 to 0.1%). CDR3 sequence reads: CASSILRPGLVFYNEQFF. The gene calls are TRBV19 and TRBJ2-1; TCRdb returns TRBD2, unconfirmable since there is no DNA. The CDR3 length is 18 residues. CDR1 is LNHDA, CDR2 SQIVND, per germline (reference sequence).

This clonotype shows up as medium-sized by frequency. J is TRBJ1-1 and V is TRBV6-5. The germline V gene has CDR1 MNHEY and CDR2 SVGAGI. The CDR3 has 13 amino acids. CDR3 amino acids: CASSYGRNLEAFF.

This clonotype registers large (0.1 to 1%) by frequency. The gene calls are TRBV3-1 and TRBJ2-3; TCRdb indicates TRBD2, and absent DNA this call remains unverified. CDR3 size: 16 residues. CDR1 is LGHDT, CDR2 YNNKEL, per germline (reference sequence). The CDR3: CASSQGTSGSTDTQYF.

This clonotype is identified as large from frequency. The chain recombines TRBV7-2 with TRBJ2-5; there is no DNA to check the TCRdb D call of TRBD1. The germline gives CDR1 SGHTA, CDR2 FQGNSA. The CDR3 runs to 18 residues. Here the CDR3 reads CASSLVPQGAVGQETQYF.

This clonotype is identified as large (0.1 to 1%) from frequency. This rearrangement joins TRBV12-3 or TRBV12-4 to TRBJ2-6. The length of the CDR3 is 15 residues. This CDR3 is CASSFRESGANVLTF.

This clonotype counts as medium-sized by frequency. The chain couples TRBV28 to TRBJ2-1; TCRdb designates TRBD2, a call that cannot be tested without DNA. Germline assignment: CDR1 MDHEN and CDR2 SYDVKM. The CDR3 length is 20 residues. The CDR3 loop reads CASSSSTDLTRRGSYNEQFF.

This clonotype registers medium-sized (0.01 to 0.1%) by frequency. The chain employs TRBV12-3 or TRBV12-4 and TRBJ1-2; checking the TCRdb D call of TRBD1 is not possible without DNA. The CDR3 extends over 13 amino acids. This CDR3 reads CASSPGPVYGYTF.

The J gene is TRBJ2-3, the V gene TRBV10-1; TCRdb's D call of TRBD1 is untestable without DNA. This CDR3 has 17 residues. CDR1 and CDR2 from the germline V gene are WNHNN and SYGVQD (reference sequence). CDR3: CASSEGGTLGVTDTQYF.

Its frequency marks this clonotype as large. The rearrangement links TRBV18 to TRBJ1-1. The CDR3 sequence is 14 residues long. The germline gives CDR1 KGHSH, CDR2 LQKENI. The CDR3 protein is CASSPRGGNTEAFF.

Considering frequency, this clonotype is medium-sized. The chain recombines TRBV7-8 with TRBJ1-2; the D gene TCRdb calls, TRBD1, cannot be checked with no DNA. The CDR3 extends over 16 amino acids. Looked up from germline, CDR1 is SGHVS and CDR2 is FQNEAQ. The CDR3 is CASSAEGGPRSYGYTF. Full variable domain (missing parts from reference TRBV7-8 and TRBJ1-2): GAGVSQSPRYKVAKRGQDVALRCDPISGHVSLFWYQQALGQGPEFLTYFQNEAQLDKSGLPSDRFFAERPEGSVSTLKIQRTQQEDSAVYLCASSAEGGPRSYGYTFGSGTRLTVV.

This clonotype counts as medium-sized (0.01 to 0.1%) by frequency. This rearrangement joins TRBV4-1 to TRBJ2-1. The length of the CDR3 is 16 residues. Germline loops: CDR1 MGHRA, CDR2 YSYEKL. The CDR3 reads CASSQVGRSSYNEQFF.

By frequency, this clonotype registers medium-sized. This chain links TRBV20-1 with TRBJ2-7. Germline lookup yields CDR1 DFQATT and CDR2 SNEGSKA (reference sequence). This CDR3 has 15 amino acids. CDR3 loop: CSARVPPVTSYEQYF.

Its frequency marks this clonotype as medium-sized. J is TRBJ2-6 and V is TRBV14; TCRdb proposes TRBD2, but this gene call is untestable without DNA. Per germline, CDR1 SGHDN and CDR2 FVKESK. The CDR3 sequence is 16 residues long. The CDR3 loop reads CASSHGRVSGANVLTF.

This clonotype is identified as medium-sized from frequency. The chain uses TRBV6-1 and TRBJ2-7; TCRdb's D call, TRBD1, is unchecked because there is no DNA. In germline, CDR1 is MNHNS, CDR2 SASEGT. The CDR3 covers 15 residues. The CDR3 sequence is CASSLRTGGSYEQYF.